The 32 T cell receptor beta chains in this list originate from one sample, sequenced in a study of T-cell memory formation after mild COVID-19. TCRdb analysed the 5' RACE reads with MiXCR anew, one entry per CDR3 protein. Of approximately 260,000 distinct CDR3 sequences listed, 16% are singletons. Material for sequencing was PBMCs or a T cell subset sorted from them (not recorded which). The receptors shown here come from a man younger than 35 who had mild COVID-19 (a few samples of this study predate the infection). Cell type and time point are not known.

In this sample, this clonotype turned up many times. This sequence joins TRBV15 and TRBJ2-7, with 7 nucleotides matching TRBD1. The CDR3 is made up of 15 amino acids. The J segment lost 0 bases and the V segment lost 2 bases, leaving 4 bases of the junction unmatched. In germline, CDR1 is LNHNV, CDR2 YYDKDF (reference sequence). The DNA for the CDR3 is TGTGCCACCAGCAGACCAGACAGGGTCTCCTACGAGCAGTACTTC. Translated, it gives CATSRPDRVSYEQYF. The full variable domain, its missing parts supplied by reference TRBV15 and TRBJ2-7, is DAMVIQNPRYQVTQFGKPVTLSCSQTLNHNVMYWYQQKSSQAPKLLFHYYDKDFNNEADTPDNFQSRRPNTSFCFLDIRSPGLGDTAMYLCATSRPDRVSYEQYFGPGTRLTVT.

This clonotype has more than one count but fewer than ten. CDR3 loop: CSARVRDGDEKLFF. The DNA for the CDR3 is TGCAGTGCTCGGGTTCGGGACGGCGATGAAAAACTGTTTTTT. The V call is TRBV20-1, the J call TRBJ1-4; D possibly corresponds to TRBD1 (5 bases). V was cut by 5 bases and J by 6 bases, with 16 bases left in between. The germline V gene has CDR1 DFQATT and CDR2 SNEGSKA (reference sequence). The CDR3 totals 14 residues.

This clonotype has a handful of counts. CDR3 sequence: CASSQDGGNTGELFF. CDR3 nucleotide sequence: TGTGCCAGCAGCCAAGATGGGGGGAACACCGGGGAGCTGTTTTTT. V is TRBV3-1 and J is TRBJ2-2; D might be TRBD1 or TRBD2, each matching 5 bases. V lost 0 bases to trimming and J lost 1 base, with 6 bases between them. CDR1 is LGHDT and CDR2 is YNNKEL in the germline V gene (reference sequence). The CDR3 contains 15 residues.

This clonotype was found a few times. V gene TRBV7-2 combines with J gene TRBJ2-5; TRBD2 agrees at 12 bases. The junction had 11 bases not matched to a gene; V was cut back by 1 base and J by 2 bases. The germline CDR1 and CDR2 sequences are SGHTA and FQGNSA. This CDR3 has 19 amino acids. The CDR3 loop is CASSLGLVALAGGQETQYF. For the CDR3, the DNA is TGTGCCAGCAGCTTAGGCTTGGTTGCACTAGCGGGGGGACAAGAGACCCAGTACTTC.

This chain joins TRBV28 and TRBJ2-7, with D hard to call. CDR1 and CDR2 from the germline V gene are MDHEN and SYDVKM. CDR3 length equals 13 residues. Between the trimmed V and J ends, which lost 1 base and 5 bases, there was a span of 9 bases. The CDR3 bases are TGTGCCAGCAGTTTATTTTTTAGAGACGAGCAGTACGTC. Its protein is CASSLFFRDEQYV.

In this sample, this clonotype turned up a few times. The chain employs TRBV4-1 and TRBJ1-1; no reliable D call. The CDR3 loop spans 13 amino acids. CDR1 is MGHRA, CDR2 YSYEKL, per germline. Trimming pared 6 bases from V and 1 base from J, leaving 9 bases between. The CDR3 loop is CASRSVSNTEAFF. DNA of the CDR3: TGCGCCAGCAGATCGGTTTCGAACACTGAAGCTTTCTTT.

The rearrangement joins TRBV7-2 to TRBJ2-1; D call uncertain. V lost 1 base to trimming and J lost 3 bases, with 10 bases between them. Per the germline V gene, CDR1 is SGHTA and CDR2 is FQGNSA. There are 15 residues in the CDR3. CDR3 DNA sequence: TGTGCCAGCAGCTTAGGGCAGCTGAACTACAATGAGCAGTTCTTC. It codes for CASSLGQLNYNEQFF.

This clonotype occurred a few times. The V gene is TRBV20-1, the J gene TRBJ2-2; possibly TRBD2 for D (5 bases). CDR1 is DFQATT and CDR2 is SNEGSKA in the germline V gene (reference sequence). The CDR3 runs to 15 residues. V was shortened by 5 bases and J by 1 base, with 14 bases between the two germline ends. CDR3 residues: CSAHNTRMNTGELFF. For the CDR3, the DNA is TGCAGTGCTCACAATACTAGGATGAACACCGGGGAGCTGTTTTTT.

Concerning this clonotype: The junction does not match germline at one end; this may be a read error. The chain is built from TRBV4-2 and TRBJ2-7; D is perhaps TRBD1 (6 bases). Germline V gives CDR1 LGHNA, CDR2 YNFKEQ. The CDR3 consists of 13 residues. This chain's CDR3 is CASSLERGSGVSF. CDR3 bases: TGTGCCAGCAGCTTAGAGAGAGGATCAGGGGTTTCTTTC.

This chain joins TRBV27 and TRBJ2-1, with 8 bases matching TRBD1. In germline, CDR1 is MNHEY, CDR2 SMNVEV (reference sequence). Trimming took 5 bases from V and 15 from J; bases not matched to a gene: 15. CDR3 length equals 14 residues. The CDR3 here is CASSTGGLLSVLFF. The CDR3 bases are TGTGCCAGCAGTACAGGGGGATTACTTTCGGTTCTGTTCTTC.

This clonotype appeared many times. The V gene is TRBV5-1, the J gene TRBJ2-2, with TRBD1 as a possible D gene (5 bases). Trimming removed 4 bases from V and 3 bases from J, with 10 bases in between. The CDR3 runs to 14 residues. In germline, CDR1 is SGHRS, CDR2 YFSETQ. The CDR3 DNA sequence: TGCGCCAGCAGCCCTGACAGCCACACCGGGGAGCTGTTTTTT. Protein sequence: CASSPDSHTGELFF.

The rearrangement joins TRBV7-2 to TRBJ1-5; tentatively, D is TRBD1 (6 bases). Between the trimmed V and J ends, which lost 1 base and 4 bases, there was a span of 14 bases. The CDR3 covers 16 residues. Per the germline V gene, CDR1 is SGHTA and CDR2 is FQGNSA. CDR3 sequence: CASSLVWGASNQPQHF. The CDR3 DNA reads as TGTGCCAGCAGCTTAGTGTGGGGGGCTTCAAATCAGCCCCAGCATTTT.

This chain joins TRBV28 and TRBJ2-5; D uncertain. This CDR3 has 13 amino acids. Looked up from germline, CDR1 is MDHEN and CDR2 is SYDVKM. V gave up 7 bases and J gave up 5 bases, with 14 bases separating them. This CDR3 is CASKGASRETQYF. The CDR3 nucleotides are TGTGCCAGCAAGGGCGCCAGTAGGGAGACCCAGTACTTC.

The rearrangement joins TRBV15 to TRBJ1-1; 7 bases agree with TRBD1. The CDR3 is 13 residues long. Germline trimming cut 4 bases from V and 5 bases from J; bases unmatched to any gene: 4. Germline V lookup: CDR1 LNHNV, CDR2 YYDKDF (reference sequence). The chain's CDR3 is CATSTTGETEAFF. The CDR3 region has the DNA TGTGCCACCAGCACAACAGGGGAGACTGAAGCTTTCTTT.

The rearrangement uses TRBV7-2 and TRBJ1-2; 8 nucleotides align to TRBD1. With V trimmed by 6 bases and J by 5 bases, 5 bases remained unmatched. The germline CDR1 and CDR2 sequences are SGHTA and FQGNSA. This CDR3 spans 13 amino acids. CDR3 sequence: CASRRQGTYGYTF. As DNA, the CDR3 is TGTGCCAGCAGAAGACAGGGGACGTATGGCTACACCTTC.

The chain is built from TRBV18 and TRBJ2-5; a weak D match, TRBD2 (5 bases). The CDR3 is 14 amino acids. Germline V lookup: CDR1 KGHSH, CDR2 LQKENI. Trimming pared 0 bases from V and 3 bases from J, leaving 8 bases between. CDR3 amino acids: CASSPPWEKETQYF. DNA for the CDR3: TGTGCCAGCTCACCACCATGGGAGAAAGAGACCCAGTACTTC.

CDR3 bases: TGTGCCAGCAGCTTATCGGGGCCTAGAGATACGCAGTATTTT. This translates into CASSLSGPRDTQYF. The gene calls are TRBV7-2 and TRBJ2-3; the D gene could be TRBD1 or TRBD2 (5 bases each). CDR3 size: 14 residues. Trimming removed 2 bases at V and 5 bases at J, with 11 bases between. CDR1 and CDR2 (germline): SGHTA, FQGNSA.

The rearrangement uses TRBV9 and TRBJ2-2, with 11 bases identical to TRBD1. Germline V gene lookup returns CDR1 SGDLS and CDR2 YYNGEE. Trimming took 2 bases from V and 5 from J; bases not matched to a gene: 8. The CDR3 sequence is 17 residues long. In nucleotides, the CDR3 is TGTGCCAGCAGCGTTGCTACCGGGACAGGGGGAACCGGGGAGCTGTTTTTT. It codes for CASSVATGTGGTGELFF. The full variable domain, its missing parts supplied by reference TRBV9 and TRBJ2-2, is DSGVTQTPKHLITATGQRVTLRCSPRSGDLSVYWYQQSLDQGLQFLIQYYNGEERAKGNILERFSAQQFPDLHSELNLSSLELGDSALYFCASSVATGTGGTGELFFGEGSRLTVL.

This sequence joins TRBV5-1 and TRBJ1-6; 7 positions match TRBD1. Germline V gene lookup returns CDR1 SGHRS and CDR2 YFSETQ. The ends lost 7 bases at V and 5 bases at J; junction bases unmatched: 9. This CDR3 is 15 amino acids long. CDR3 region: CASGQTGMHNSPLHF. The CDR3, as DNA: TGCGCCAGCGGACAGACAGGGATGCATAATTCACCCCTCCACTTT.

The chain uses TRBV20-1 and TRBJ1-1; D is possibly TRBD1 (5 bases). V was clipped by 3 bases and J by 5 bases, with 16 bases between them. The CDR3 has 14 amino acids. Germline loops: CDR1 DFQATT, CDR2 SNEGSKA (reference sequence). This CDR3 is CSARTQNAGTEAFF. The CDR3 region has the DNA TGCAGTGCTAGGACGCAGAACGCAGGGACTGAAGCTTTCTTT.

This clonotype occurred a few times. The chain is built from TRBV4-2 and TRBJ1-2; no reliable D call. This CDR3 is 15 amino acids long. Germline values: CDR1 LGHNA, CDR2 YNFKEQ. Deletions cut 2 bases from V and 4 bases from J, with 14 bases between. This CDR3 is CASSQNTRGSYGYTF. The CDR3 DNA is TGTGCCAGCAGCCAAAACACCCGAGGTTCCTATGGCTACACCTTC.

This clonotype was counted ten times or more. The J gene is TRBJ2-1, the V gene TRBV12-3 or TRBV12-4, with 7 bases fitting TRBD1. The CDR3 is 14 amino acids. Germline trimming cut 8 bases from V and 6 bases from J; bases unmatched to any gene: 10. The CDR3 bases are TGTGCCAGCGTTGGCGAGGGGGCAGGCAATGAGCAGTTCTTC. Protein: CASVGEGAGNEQFF.

This clonotype was observed at least ten times. The V gene is TRBV4-1, the J gene TRBJ1-4, with D possibly TRBD1 on 5 matching bases. The CDR3 is made up of 14 amino acids. Trimming removed 8 bases from V and 8 bases from J, with 18 bases in between. Germline CDR1 MGHRA, CDR2 YSYEKL. CDR3 in DNA: TGCGCCAGCGAGCGGGGGGGATTGGGAGAAAAACTGTTTTTT. Residues: CASERGGLGEKLFF.

The rearrangement uses TRBV14 and TRBJ1-1, with TRBD1 matching 7 bases. V lost 5 bases to trimming and J lost 1 base; unmatched junction nucleotides: 7. Germline loops: CDR1 SGHDN, CDR2 FVKESK. The CDR3 covers 15 residues. CDR3 sequence (DNA): TGTGCCAGCAGCGACTACAGGGGCGCGAACACTGAAGCTTTCTTT. Translating it yields CASSDYRGANTEAFF.

The gene calls are TRBV7-2 and TRBJ2-3; tentatively, D is TRBD1 or TRBD2 (6 bases each). Trimming cost V 2 bases and J 0 bases, with 15 bases left between them. Germline V gene sequence: CDR1 SGHTA, CDR2 FQGNSA. The CDR3 contains 17 residues. The CDR3 nucleotides read TGTGCCAGCAGCTTAAGGGATGTGGGGGGCAGCACAGATACGCAGTATTTT. It is translated as CASSLRDVGGSTDTQYF.

This clonotype was counted ten times or more. The chain couples TRBV7-2 to TRBJ2-7; D may be TRBD1 (6 bases). CDR1 is SGHTA and CDR2 is FQGNSA in the germline V gene. CDR3 length: 13 amino acids. Trimming removed 0 bases from V and 3 bases from J, with 6 bases in between. CDR3 loop: CASSLAGGYEQYF. CDR3 nucleotide sequence: TGTGCCAGCAGCTTAGCAGGGGGCTACGAGCAGTACTTC.

DNA for the CDR3: TGCAGTGCTAGACAGGGGGATACGCAGTATTTT. Amino acid sequence: CSARQGDTQYF. The rearrangement links TRBV20-1 to TRBJ2-3, with D perhaps matching TRBD1 (6 bases). CDR1 is DFQATT and CDR2 is SNEGSKA in the germline V gene (reference sequence). V was trimmed by 2 bases and J by 6 bases, leaving 6 bases between them. This CDR3 spans 11 amino acids.

V is TRBV19 and J is TRBJ2-3; TRBD2 aligns across 8 bases. Germline V gene sequence: CDR1 LNHDA, CDR2 SQIVND (reference sequence). The CDR3 is 13 residues long. V lost 5 bases, J lost 5 bases, and 3 bases stayed unmatched. In DNA, the CDR3 is TGTGCCAGTAGTGACCGGGGGGGAGATACGCAGTATTTT. It translates to CASSDRGGDTQYF. Drawing the rest from reference TRBV19 and TRBJ2-3, the complete variable domain is DGGITQSPKYLFRKEGQNVTLSCEQNLNHDAMYWYRQDPGQGLRLIYYSQIVNDFQKGDIAEGYSVSREKKESFPLTVTSAQKNPTAFYLCASSDRGGDTQYFGPGTRLTVL.

This chain connects TRBV7-8 to TRBJ1-5; TRBD1 aligns across 10 bases. Trimming took 4 bases from V and 7 from J; bases not matched to a gene: 7. The V gene's germline CDR1 is SGHVS and CDR2 FQNEAQ. This CDR3 spans 15 amino acids. In DNA form, the CDR3 reads TGTGCCAGCAGCTCCGGGACAGGGGATCGACAGCCCCAGCATTTT. Amino acids: CASSSGTGDRQPQHF.

CDR3 nucleotides: TGTGCCAGCACCCTCGGGGTTTCCGGGGCCAACGTCCTGACTTTC. Its translation is CASTLGVSGANVLTF. The chain has TRBV3-1 and TRBJ2-6, with a tentative D call TRBD2 (5 bases). Trimming removed 7 bases at V and 4 bases at J, with 14 bases between. Looked up from germline, CDR1 is LGHDT and CDR2 is YNNKEL (reference sequence). This CDR3 region has 15 residues.

This clonotype was counted a few times. The V and J genes are TRBV7-8 and TRBJ2-7; 12 bases are shared with TRBD2. Germline V gene lookup returns CDR1 SGHVS and CDR2 FQNEAQ. V shed 1 base and J 7 bases; nucleotides not matched to a gene: 8. The CDR3 totals 16 residues. CDR3 in DNA: TGTGCCAGCAGCTTAGGGCGACTAGCGGGGGACCTGGAGCAGTACGTC. Translated, it gives CASSLGRLAGDLEQYV.

This clonotype appeared a few times. The rearrangement links TRBV20-1 to TRBJ2-7; the D is unclear. This CDR3 comprises 14 residues. CDR1 and CDR2 (germline): DFQATT, SNEGSKA (reference sequence). V was clipped by 4 bases and J by 0 bases, with 13 bases between them. The CDR3 nucleotides are TGCAGTGCTAAGGACGTACTGAGCTCCTACGAGCAGTACTTC. Translation gives CSAKDVLSSYEQYF.